This TCR beta chain originates from a study of T cell responses to AZD1222 COVID-19 vaccine. Broader study findings: Vaccine-associated CD4 TCRs spanned spike, dominant at 160-218 and 743-854.

Only in-frame clones appear in the TCRdb table, and some are missing; sequencing was by immunoSEQ multiplex PCR. The sample carries around 120,000 clones, around 93% recorded once. The CDR3 has 15 amino acids. Of note for this clone: Its target is unknown.

Sequencing was performed on peripheral blood, taken on day 0 of AZD1222 vaccination. This clonotype was obtained from an adult in good health. The chain combines TRBV21-1 with TRBJ1-1; the DNA was not used to check the table's D call, TRBD1. TRBV21-1 is an annotated pseudogene. The CDR3 here is CASSTWDRGGTEAFF. As DNA, the CDR3 is TGTGCCAGCAGCACCTGGGACAGGGGGGGCACTGAAGCTTTCTTT.